The 16 T cell receptor beta chains listed next were all sequenced from one sample in a study of graft-versus-host responses after intestinal transplantation. Their antigen targets remain unknown. Assay: immunoSEQ multiplex PCR; the TCRdb copy retains only in-frame clones and omits some. The sample carries tens of thousands of clones, over 75% recorded once. Specimen: unstimulated CD8+ T cells sorted from spleen or lymph node cells, collected before intestinal transplant. These receptors were taken from a human donor who received an intestinal transplant.

The chain combines TRBV7-2 with TRBJ1-6; D may be TRBD1 (5 bases). Looked up from germline, CDR1 is SGHTA and CDR2 is FQGNSA. This CDR3 is 16 amino acids long. The V gene lost 5 bases and the J gene lost 9 bases, with 20 bases spanning the gap. The CDR3 DNA sequence: TGTGCCAGCAGCCCCAGGGATCGCAACTACGGTTCACCCCTCCACTTT. Translating it yields CASSPRDRNYGSPLHF.

The chain combines TRBV19 with TRBJ2-2; D gene unclear. CDR1 is LNHDA and CDR2 is SQIVND in the germline V gene (reference sequence). The CDR3 has 13 amino acids. With 3 bases removed from V and 6 bases from J, the gap between germline ends came to 8 bases. Written as DNA, the CDR3 is TGTGCCAGTAGTATGTTAACAGCCGGGGAGCTGTTTTTT. Translation gives CASSMLTAGELFF.

The gene calls are TRBV2 and TRBJ2-7, with TRBD1 matching over 9 bases. This CDR3 region has 13 residues. J lost 5 bases, V lost 3 bases, and 2 bases had no gene match. Looked up from germline, CDR1 is SNHLY and CDR2 is FYNNEI. CDR3 region: CASSDGTGNEQYF. DNA of the CDR3: TGTGCCAGCAGTGACGGGACAGGGAACGAGCAGTACTTC.

The V call is TRBV19, the J call TRBJ1-1; 7 positions agree with TRBD1. The CDR3 contains 13 residues. Germline V gene data show CDR1 as LNHDA and CDR2 as SQIVND (reference sequence). V lost 8 bases, J lost 4 bases, and 7 bases stayed unmatched. The CDR3 DNA reads as TGTGCCAGTCGGGAACAGGGGCGCACTGAAGCTTTCTTT. Its protein is CASREQGRTEAFF.

This chain uses TRBV4-1 with TRBJ2-1; maybe TRBD2 (6 bases). This CDR3 region has 13 residues. Trimming removed 1 base at V and 9 bases at J, with 10 bases between. In germline, CDR1 is MGHRA, CDR2 YSYEKL. CDR3 in DNA: TGCGCCAGCAGCCAAGTACTAGCTGGTGAGCAGTTCTTC. Its protein is CASSQVLAGEQFF.

This sequence joins TRBV25-1 and TRBJ2-7, with D possibly TRBD1 on 5 matching bases. Germline assignment: CDR1 MGHDK and CDR2 SYGVNS. CDR3 length equals 16 residues. Trimming pared 6 bases from V and 2 bases from J, leaving 20 bases between. CDR3 sequence: CASSTKTAQGTYEQYF. CDR3 coding DNA: TGTGCCAGCAGCACTAAGACAGCTCAAGGAACCTACGAGCAGTACTTC.

The chain joins TRBV6-5 to TRBJ2-5, with D possibly TRBD1 on 6 matching bases. This CDR3 is built from 15 residues. Trimming took off 7 bases at V and 5 bases at J, with 20 bases between the two ends. Germline CDR1 MNHEY, CDR2 SVGAGI. The CDR3 DNA is TGTGCCAGCACCCTAAGCAGGGGAATGGGGGAGACCCAGTACTTC. Protein product: CASTLSRGMGETQYF.

The CDR3 coding sequence is TGTGCCAGCAGCTTTCCACAGTGGAATGAAAAACTGTTTTTT. This codes for CASSFPQWNEKLFF. This chain links TRBV7-9 with TRBJ1-4, with unresolved D. The CDR3 extends over 14 amino acids. V lost 3 bases, J lost 5 bases, and 10 bases lay in between. Germline V gene lookup returns CDR1 SEHNR and CDR2 FQNEAQ (reference sequence).

The CDR3 coding sequence is TGTGCCAGCAGTGGTTACGGGTCCTACGAGCAGTACTTC. It encodes CASSGYGSYEQYF. The chain couples TRBV28 to TRBJ2-7; D is uncertain. The CDR3 covers 13 residues. Germline CDR1 reads MDHEN; CDR2 reads SYDVKM. The germline V and J ends were trimmed by 5 bases and 1 base, with 9 bases remaining between them.

About this clone itself: Other DNA sequences from this sample encode an identical CDR3 as well. This chain joins TRBV11-2 and TRBJ2-7; weak D call: TRBD2 (5 bases). CDR1 and CDR2 (germline): SGHAT, FQNNGV. The V end lost 3 bases, the J end lost 4 bases, and 7 bases lay between the germline ends. The CDR3 runs to 12 residues. CDR3 residues: CASSLGAYEQYF. CDR3 DNA: TGTGCCAGCAGCTTGGGAGCTTACGAGCAGTACTTC.

CDR3: CASKDLEQNQETQYF. The CDR3 bases are TGTGCCAGTAAGGACTTAGAACAGAACCAAGAGACCCAGTACTTC. This chain connects TRBV19 to TRBJ2-5, with a weak D call TRBD2 (5 bases). Germline V gene data show CDR1 as LNHDA and CDR2 as SQIVND (reference sequence). This CDR3 has 15 amino acids. The V and J ends lost 7 bases and 0 bases respectively, with 15 bases between them.

This chain joins TRBV9 and TRBJ2-2; 16 nucleotides match TRBD2. CDR1 is SGDLS, CDR2 YYNGEE, per germline. The ends lost 4 bases at V and 7 bases at J; junction bases unmatched: 7. The CDR3 consists of 17 residues. CDR3 DNA: TGTGCCAGCAGCCCCGGGACTAGCGGGGGGGATGTCGGGGAGCTGTTTTTT. Residues: CASSPGTSGGDVGELFF.

The chain joins TRBV7-9 to TRBJ1-1, with D perhaps TRBD1 (5 bases). The germline V gene encodes CDR1 SEHNR and CDR2 FQNEAQ (reference sequence). The length of the CDR3 is 15 residues. V gave up 4 bases and J gave up 1 base, with 13 bases separating them. CDR3: CASSSYTGSNTEAFF. In DNA form, the CDR3 reads TGTGCCAGCAGCTCCTATACAGGATCGAACACTGAAGCTTTCTTT.

This CDR3 reads CASSESQRSSYNEQFF. In nucleotides, the CDR3 is TGTGCCAGCAGTGAATCCCAGCGAAGCTCCTACAATGAGCAGTTCTTC. V and J are TRBV2 and TRBJ2-1; no firm D call. The V gene lost 2 bases and the J gene lost 0 bases, with 11 bases spanning the gap. CDR3 size: 16 residues. The germline V gene has CDR1 SNHLY and CDR2 FYNNEI.

This chain connects TRBV19 to TRBJ2-3; the match to TRBD2 covers 8 bases. V gave up 3 bases and J gave up 0 bases; unmatched junction bases: 2. CDR3 length equals 15 residues. Looked up from germline, CDR1 is LNHDA and CDR2 is SQIVND (reference sequence). DNA for the CDR3: TGTGCCAGTAGTATCGTAGCGGGGAGCACAGATACGCAGTATTTT. This sequence encodes CASSIVAGSTDTQYF.

The J gene is TRBJ2-3, the V gene TRBV28, with 7 bases lining up with TRBD1. This CDR3 is built from 14 residues. The germline gives CDR1 MDHEN, CDR2 SYDVKM. V gave up 3 bases and J gave up 3 bases; unmatched junction bases: 3. The CDR3 nucleotides read TGTGCCAGCAGTTTCACAGGGGTGACAGATACGCAGTATTTT. This encodes CASSFTGVTDTQYF.